The 23 T cell receptor beta chains in this list originate from one sample, sequenced in a study of spatial heterogeneity in lung cancer. Notes on the study in general: Intratumoral expanded alpha and beta TCR counts were found to track tumor mutation counts.

Time point described: sample taken at primary tumor resection. Via MiXCR, TCRdb re-called the 5' RACE reads, giving one row per CDR3 protein. The table includes 14,000 or so distinct CDR3 sequences, approximately 4.5% detected once. These receptors' targets are unknown. The sample was lung tumor tissue, taken at surgery. The receptors stem from a female donor with early-stage non-small cell lung cancer.

This clonotype was seen many times. This rearrangement joins TRBV5-4 to TRBJ2-2, with no clear D. Trimming cost V 0 bases and J 4 bases, with 4 bases left between them. Germline V gene lookup returns CDR1 SGHNT and CDR2 YYREEE (reference sequence). The CDR3 covers 13 residues. The CDR3 here is CASSLEVTGELFF. CDR3 bases: TGTGCCAGCAGCTTGGAGGTCACCGGGGAGCTGTTTTTT.

This clonotype has at least ten counts. The chain joins TRBV12-5 to TRBJ2-7, with 8 bases that match TRBD1. The CDR3 runs 15 residues. CDR1 and CDR2 (germline): LGHNT, FRNRAP. The junction had 11 bases not matched to a gene; V was cut back by 3 bases and J by 7 bases. This CDR3 reads CASGLGTGPLLEQYF. In nucleotides, the CDR3 is TGTGCTAGTGGTTTAGGGACAGGTCCTCTTCTGGAGCAGTACTTC.

This clonotype was counted ten times or more. The gene calls are TRBV6-5 and TRBJ2-7; 7 bases agree with TRBD1. The germline V gene has CDR1 MNHEY and CDR2 SVGAGI. CDR3 size: 11 residues. V dropped 2 bases and J dropped 12; count of bases not matched to a gene: 4. Written as DNA, the CDR3 is TGTGCCAGCAGTTACGGGACAGCTAGGTACTTC. This gives the protein CASSYGTARYF.

The chain joins TRBV7-9 to TRBJ1-4; 9 bases agree with TRBD1. Germline loops: CDR1 SEHNR, CDR2 FQNEAQ (reference sequence). J gave up 8 bases and V 5 bases, and 12 bases lay outside the gene matches. There are 16 residues in the CDR3. The CDR3 bases are TGTGCCAGCAGCGGGATACCGGGACAGGGACGCGAAAAACTGTTTTTT. This gives the protein CASSGIPGQGREKLFF.

In its sample, this clonotype is medium-sized (0.01 to 0.1%). The rearrangement uses TRBV5-5 and TRBJ2-7; D uncertain. Germline CDR1 is SGHKS and CDR2 is YYEKEE (reference sequence). The V end was cut by 0 bases, the J end by 1 base, with 8 bases between. There are 14 residues in the CDR3. The CDR3 sequence: CASSLAVGSYEQYF. In nucleotides, the CDR3 is TGTGCCAGCAGCTTGGCCGTGGGGTCCTACGAGCAGTACTTC.

This clonotype is labeled medium-sized (0.01 to 0.1%). V usage is TRBV24-1 and J usage is TRBJ2-1; 10 bases fit TRBD2. This CDR3 contains 17 residues. Trimming removed 3 bases from V and 7 bases from J; junction bases left unmatched: 11. Germline CDR1 reads KGHDR; CDR2 reads SFDVKD. The chain's CDR3 is CATSDRIGLAETNEQFF. As DNA, the CDR3 is TGTGCCACCAGTGATAGGATAGGACTAGCGGAGACGAATGAGCAGTTCTTC.

The table lists this clonotype with a few counts. V gene TRBV28 combines with J gene TRBJ1-6, with D perhaps TRBD1 (6 bases). Germline CDR1 MDHEN, CDR2 SYDVKM. The V and J ends lost 2 bases and 7 bases respectively, with 12 bases between them. This CDR3 contains 15 residues. CDR3 protein: CASSLPRGGNSPLHF. CDR3 coding DNA: TGTGCCAGCAGTTTACCCAGGGGTGGAAATTCACCCCTCCACTTT.

Many counts were recorded for this clonotype. This rearrangement joins TRBV6-2 or TRBV6-3 to TRBJ2-2; D remains ambiguous. The CDR3 spans 14 residues. Between the trimmed V and J ends, which lost 6 bases and 6 bases, there was a span of 14 bases. Germline V gene sequence: CDR1 MNHEY, CDR2 SVGEGT. Written as DNA, the CDR3 is TGTGCCAGCAGCTCCCGGTCGTCTGCCGGGGAGCTGTTTTTT. Encoded protein: CASSSRSSAGELFF.

This clonotype occurred many times. J is TRBJ2-1 and V is TRBV20-1; D call uncertain. The CDR3 length is 15 residues. V was pared by 5 bases and J by 8 bases, with 22 bases between. Looked up from germline, CDR1 is DFQATT and CDR2 is SNEGSKA (reference sequence). Here the CDR3 DNA reads TGCAGTGCTCGGGTAGCCCCCCGTCGGTTGGATGAGCAGTTCTTC. Its translation: CSARVAPRRLDEQFF.

This clonotype has ten or more counts. This sequence joins TRBV20-1 and TRBJ1-1; D remains ambiguous. Germline V gives CDR1 DFQATT, CDR2 SNEGSKA (reference sequence). CDR3 size: 12 residues. The V and J ends lost 3 bases and 10 bases respectively, with 15 bases between them. The CDR3 is CSASPAPEGAFF. CDR3 nucleotides: TGCAGTGCTAGTCCGGCTCCCGAAGGAGCTTTCTTT.

The J gene is TRBJ2-4, the V gene TRBV7-8, with 12 nucleotides matching TRBD2. There are 17 residues in the CDR3. Germline V gives CDR1 SGHVS, CDR2 FQNEAQ. V lost 4 bases, J lost 7 bases, and 11 bases stayed unmatched. Here the CDR3 DNA reads TGTGCCAGCAGCTCCCTAGCGGGGGGGCCGACGGGGAACATTCAGTACTTC. Translated, it gives CASSSLAGGPTGNIQYF. The full variable domain, completed using reference TRBV7-8 and TRBJ2-4, is GAGVSQSPRYKVAKRGQDVALRCDPISGHVSLFWYQQALGQGPEFLTYFQNEAQLDKSGLPSDRFFAERPEGSVSTLKIQRTQQEDSAVYLCASSSLAGGPTGNIQYFGAGTRLSVL.

The table lists this clonotype with many counts. V is TRBV29-1 and J is TRBJ2-5; TRBD2 aligns across 7 bases. The J segment lost 0 bases and the V segment lost 6 bases, leaving 7 bases of the junction unmatched. Germline CDR1 reads SQVTM; CDR2 reads ANQGSEA. CDR3 length: 14 amino acids. The CDR3 spells CSVDGTNDQETQYF. Written as DNA, the CDR3 is TGCAGCGTGGACGGGACTAACGACCAAGAGACCCAGTACTTC.

Ten or more counts support this clonotype. The chain is built from TRBV27 and TRBJ1-2, with D unclear. This CDR3 contains 13 residues. V lost 3 bases to trimming and J lost 2 bases, with 7 bases between them. Looked up from germline, CDR1 is MNHEY and CDR2 is SMNVEV (reference sequence). The CDR3 region is CASSFQINYGYTF. CDR3 in DNA: TGTGCCAGCAGTTTCCAGATCAACTATGGCTACACCTTC.

This clonotype was counted a few times. This sequence joins TRBV6-2 or TRBV6-3 and TRBJ1-4; D call uncertain. The length of the CDR3 is 14 residues. CDR1 is MNHEY and CDR2 is SVGEGT in the germline V gene. V lost 2 bases, J lost 7 bases, and 11 bases lay in between. CDR3 nucleotide sequence: TGTGCCAGCAGTTACGGGCGGAATTCTGAAAAACTGTTTTTT. It specifies CASSYGRNSEKLFF.

This clonotype appeared many times. V gene TRBV5-1 combines with J gene TRBJ2-7, with 9 nucleotides matching TRBD1. The V segment lost 9 bases and the J segment 0 bases; nucleotides outside the gene matches: 7. Per germline, CDR1 SGHRS and CDR2 YFSETQ. This CDR3 spans 14 amino acids. DNA of the CDR3: TGCGCCACCCGGGACAGGGAGAGCTCCTACGAGCAGTACTTC. This codes for CATRDRESSYEQYF.

In its sample, this clonotype ranks as medium-sized. The J gene is TRBJ1-1, the V gene TRBV3-1, with D possibly matching TRBD1 (6 bases). Germline V CDR1 and CDR2: LGHDT, YNNKEL (reference sequence). The V end lost 10 bases, the J end lost 1 base, and 13 bases lay between the germline ends. The CDR3 has 13 amino acids. The CDR3 reads CATSRGGNTEAFF. CDR3 bases: TGTGCCACCTCGAGGGGGGGGAACACTGAAGCTTTCTTT.

This clonotype was detected many times. V usage is TRBV3-1 and J usage is TRBJ2-3; 12 bases map to TRBD2. With 8 bases clipped from V and 5 bases from J, the junction kept 20 bases outside the gene matches. The CDR3 extends over 19 amino acids. Germline lookup yields CDR1 LGHDT and CDR2 YNNKEL (reference sequence). The CDR3 DNA is TGTGCCAGCCTCCAAGATATCGGACTAGCGGGGAACACGGTAGATACGCAGTATTTT. It specifies CASLQDIGLAGNTVDTQYF.

This clonotype occurred many times. One end of the junction varies from germline; a read error may be responsible. The V and J genes are TRBV7-2 and TRBJ2-7; 8 bases line up with TRBD1. Germline loops: CDR1 SGHTA, CDR2 FQGNSA. The CDR3 is 14 amino acids. The DNA of the CDR3 is TGTGCCAGCAGTTTAGACAGGGGAAACTACGAGCAGTACTTC. It is translated as CASSLDRGNYEQYF.

This clonotype has ten or more counts. The chain uses TRBV2 and TRBJ2-1; 11 nucleotides align to TRBD2. V lost 2 bases and J lost 9; bases outside the gene matches: 9. The CDR3 contains 16 residues. The germline gives CDR1 SNHLY, CDR2 FYNNEI. CDR3 loop: CASSESASGGSGEQFF. CDR3 DNA: TGTGCCAGCAGTGAATCTGCTAGCGGGGGGTCGGGTGAGCAGTTCTTC.

This clonotype came up many times. This chain connects TRBV7-4 to TRBJ2-7; D assignment may be TRBD1 or TRBD2 (5 bases each). The V gene lost 0 bases and the J gene lost 1 base, with 7 bases spanning the gap. The CDR3 runs to 14 residues. Per the germline V gene, CDR1 is SGHVT and CDR2 is SQSDAQ. CDR3 sequence: CASSLAGGSYEQYF. The CDR3, as DNA: TGTGCCAGCAGCTTAGCTGGGGGTTCCTACGAGCAGTACTTC.

This clonotype was counted at least ten times. The chain recombines TRBV6-1 with TRBJ1-5, with D uncertain. The CDR3 loop spans 18 amino acids. CDR1 MNHNS and CDR2 SASEGT come from the germline V gene. Trimming shortened V by 3 bases and J by 0 bases, and 18 bases separated the two germline ends. The CDR3: CASSDRPWVSTSNQPQHF. As DNA, the CDR3 is TGTGCCAGCAGTGACCGACCCTGGGTCTCGACTAGCAATCAGCCCCAGCATTTT.

The chain is built from TRBV25-1 and TRBJ1-4; D unclear. Trimming removed 3 bases at V and 8 bases at J, with 4 bases between. Germline CDR1 and CDR2: MGHDK and SYGVNS. The CDR3 has 11 amino acids. CDR3 nucleotide sequence: TGTGCCAGCAGTGACGAGGAAAAACTGTTTTTT. Its translation is CASSDEEKLFF.

V usage is TRBV6-2 or TRBV6-3 and J usage is TRBJ2-3; a weak D match, TRBD2 (7 bases). Germline V gives CDR1 MNHEY, CDR2 SVGEGT. The V and J ends lost 6 bases and 4 bases respectively, with 20 bases between them. This CDR3 is 16 amino acids long. CDR3 sequence: CASSYTGGPLADTQYF. CDR3 DNA sequence: TGTGCCAGCAGCTACACGGGGGGCCCCCTCGCAGATACGCAGTATTTT.